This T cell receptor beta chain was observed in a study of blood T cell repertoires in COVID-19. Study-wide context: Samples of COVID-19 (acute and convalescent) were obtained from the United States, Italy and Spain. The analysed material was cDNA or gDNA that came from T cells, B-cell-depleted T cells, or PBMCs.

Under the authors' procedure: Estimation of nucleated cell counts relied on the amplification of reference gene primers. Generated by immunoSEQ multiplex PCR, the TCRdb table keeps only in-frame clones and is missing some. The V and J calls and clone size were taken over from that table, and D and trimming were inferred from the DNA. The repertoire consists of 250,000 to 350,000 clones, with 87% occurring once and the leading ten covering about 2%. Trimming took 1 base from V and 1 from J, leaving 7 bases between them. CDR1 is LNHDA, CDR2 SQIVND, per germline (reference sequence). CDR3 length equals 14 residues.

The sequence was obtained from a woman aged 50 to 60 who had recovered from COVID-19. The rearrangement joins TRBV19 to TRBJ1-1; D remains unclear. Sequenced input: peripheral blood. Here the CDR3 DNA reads TGTGCCAGTAGTATAGGCGGCGGGAACACTGAAGCTTTCTTT. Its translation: CASSIGGGNTEAFF.